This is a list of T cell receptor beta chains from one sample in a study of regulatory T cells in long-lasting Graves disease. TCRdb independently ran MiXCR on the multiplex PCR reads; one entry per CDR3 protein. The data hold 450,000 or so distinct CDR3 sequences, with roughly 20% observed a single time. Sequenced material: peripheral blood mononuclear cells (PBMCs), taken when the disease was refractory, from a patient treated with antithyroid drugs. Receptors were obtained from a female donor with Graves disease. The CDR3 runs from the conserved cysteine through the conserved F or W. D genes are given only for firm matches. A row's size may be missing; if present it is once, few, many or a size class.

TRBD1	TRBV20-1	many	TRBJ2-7	TGCAGTGCTAGTGACCAGGGGGTAAACTACGAGCAGTACTTC	CSASDQGVNYEQYF
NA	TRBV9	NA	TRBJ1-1	TGTGCCAGCAGCGTAGACGTGGGCCCCACTGAAGCTTTCTTT	CASSVDVGPTEAFF
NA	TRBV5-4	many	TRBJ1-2	TGTGCCAGCAGCTTACCTGGGGATGGTGGCTACACCTTC	CASSLPGDGGYTF
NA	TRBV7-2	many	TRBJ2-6	TGTGCCAGCATTGGTCAAGGAACCATCTCTGGGGCCAACGTCCTGACTTTC	CASIGQGTISGANVLTF
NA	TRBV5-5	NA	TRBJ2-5	TGCGCCAGCAGCTTGATAGGGGGAGGGGTACAAGAGACCCAGTACTTC	CASSLIGGGVQETQYF
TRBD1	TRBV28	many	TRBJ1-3	TGTGCCAGCAGCCGGGACAGGGTTACTGGAAACACCATATATTTT	CASSRDRVTGNTIYF
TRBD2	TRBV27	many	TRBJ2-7	TGTGCCAGCAGTCCAACTGGGACTAGCGGGAGTCCCTACGAGCAGTACTTC	CASSPTGTSGSPYEQYF
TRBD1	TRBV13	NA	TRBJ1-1	TGTGCCAGCAGCTGGACCCTTTCGTGGACCCAGGGGGGGAGTGAAGCTTTCTTT	CASSWTLSWTQGGSEAFF
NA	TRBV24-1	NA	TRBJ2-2	TGTGCCACCAGTGATACCCCAGGGTGGGGCACCGGGGAGCTGTTTTTT	CATSDTPGWGTGELFF
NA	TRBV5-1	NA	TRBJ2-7	TGCGCCAGCGGGGAAACAGGGAACGAGCAGTACTTC	CASGETGNEQYF
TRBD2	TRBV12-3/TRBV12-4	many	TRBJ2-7	TGTGCCAGCAGTTTAAGTCTAGCGGGGAACTACGAGCAGTACTTC	CASSLSLAGNYEQYF
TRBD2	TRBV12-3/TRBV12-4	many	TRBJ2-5	TGTGCCAGCAGCCGAGGGACCCGGACGGCAGCGGGGTTCCAAGAGACCCAGTACTTC	CASSRGTRTAAGFQETQYF
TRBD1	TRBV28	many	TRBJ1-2	TGTGCCAGCAGTTTGTACAGGGGGCCCCTCGGTGGTGGCTACACCTTC	CASSLYRGPLGGGYTF
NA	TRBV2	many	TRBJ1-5	TGTGCCAGCAGGGACGGAGGCCTTATAAGCAATCAGCCCCAGCATTTT	CASRDGGLISNQPQHF
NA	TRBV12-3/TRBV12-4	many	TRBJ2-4	TGTGCCAGTGGGGTTTCAGGGGCCGGGGCCAAAAACATTCAGTACTTC	CASGVSGAGAKNIQYF
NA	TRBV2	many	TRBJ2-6	TGTGCCAGCAGCTACTTCCAGGGTGCTGGGGCCAACGTCCTGACTTTC	CASSYFQGAGANVLTF
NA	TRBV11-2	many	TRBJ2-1	TGTGCCAGCAGCCGCGGGACTCCGTCCCTCAATGAGCAGTTCTTC	CASSRGTPSLNEQFF
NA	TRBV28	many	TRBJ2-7	TGTGCCAGCAGGGACAGCTATACCTACGAGCAGTACTTC	CASRDSYTYEQYF
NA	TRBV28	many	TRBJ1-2	TGTGCCAGCAACACACCTCGGGGTTACTATGGCTACACCTTC	CASNTPRGYYGYTF
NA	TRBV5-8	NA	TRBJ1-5	TGTGCCAGCAGCTTGGCTTTTTGGGTTGATCAGCCCCAGCATTTT	CASSLAFWVDQPQHF
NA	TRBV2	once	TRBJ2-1	TGTGCCAGCAGTGATAATAGGGGACTCTCAAATGAGCAGTTCTTC	CASSDNRGLSNEQFF
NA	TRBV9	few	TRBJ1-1	TGTGCCAGCAGCGTAGGAGCGCCTGGATCGAACACTGAAGCTTTCTTT	CASSVGAPGSNTEAFF
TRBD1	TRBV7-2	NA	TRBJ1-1	TGTGCCAGCAGTCGGGACAGAACTCAGAACACTGAAGCTTTCTTT	CASSRDRTQNTEAFF